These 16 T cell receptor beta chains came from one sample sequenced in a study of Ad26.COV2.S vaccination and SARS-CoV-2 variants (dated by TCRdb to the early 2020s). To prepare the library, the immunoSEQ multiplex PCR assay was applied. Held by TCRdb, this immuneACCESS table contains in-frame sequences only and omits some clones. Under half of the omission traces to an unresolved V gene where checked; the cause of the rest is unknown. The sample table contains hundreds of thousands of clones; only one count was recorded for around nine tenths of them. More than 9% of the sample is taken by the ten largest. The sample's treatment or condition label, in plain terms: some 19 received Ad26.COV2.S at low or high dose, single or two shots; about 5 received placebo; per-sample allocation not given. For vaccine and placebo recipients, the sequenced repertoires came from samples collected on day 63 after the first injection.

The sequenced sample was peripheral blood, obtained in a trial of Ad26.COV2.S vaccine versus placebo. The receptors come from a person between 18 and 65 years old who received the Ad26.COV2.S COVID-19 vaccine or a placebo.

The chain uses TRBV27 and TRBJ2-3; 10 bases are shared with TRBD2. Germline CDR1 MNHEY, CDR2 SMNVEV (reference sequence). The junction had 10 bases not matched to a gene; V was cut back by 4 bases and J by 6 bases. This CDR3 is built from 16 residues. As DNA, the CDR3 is TGTGCCAGCAGTTCCTCCTGGGCTAGCGGGAGTGATACGCAGTATTTT. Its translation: CASSSSWASGSDTQYF.

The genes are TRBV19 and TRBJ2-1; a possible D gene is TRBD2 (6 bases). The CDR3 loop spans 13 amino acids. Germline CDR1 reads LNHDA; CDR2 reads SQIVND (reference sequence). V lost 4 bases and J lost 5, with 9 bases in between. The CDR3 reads CASSRDWNNEQFF. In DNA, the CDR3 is TGTGCCAGTAGTAGGGACTGGAACAATGAGCAGTTCTTC.

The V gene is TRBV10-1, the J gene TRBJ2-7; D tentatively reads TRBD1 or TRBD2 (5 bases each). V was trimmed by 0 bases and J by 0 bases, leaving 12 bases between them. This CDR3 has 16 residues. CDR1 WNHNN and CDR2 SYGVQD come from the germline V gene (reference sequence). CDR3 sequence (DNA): TGCGCCAGCAGTGAGTCGGGGGACCCGAGCTCCTACGAGCAGTACTTC. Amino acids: CASSESGDPSSYEQYF.

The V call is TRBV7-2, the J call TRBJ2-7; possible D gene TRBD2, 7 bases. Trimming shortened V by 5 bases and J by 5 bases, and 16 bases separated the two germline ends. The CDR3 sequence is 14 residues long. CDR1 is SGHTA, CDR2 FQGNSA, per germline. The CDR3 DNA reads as TGTGCCAGCAGCCTACAGGGAGGGGGAGACGAGCAGTACTTC. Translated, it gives CASSLQGGGDEQYF.

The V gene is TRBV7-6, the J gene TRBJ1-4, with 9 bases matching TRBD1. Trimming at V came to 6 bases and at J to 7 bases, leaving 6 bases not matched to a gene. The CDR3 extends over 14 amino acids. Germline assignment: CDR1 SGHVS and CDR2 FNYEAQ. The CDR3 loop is CASSAGTGFEKLFF. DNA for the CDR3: TGTGCCAGCAGTGCCGGGACAGGGTTTGAAAAACTGTTTTTT.

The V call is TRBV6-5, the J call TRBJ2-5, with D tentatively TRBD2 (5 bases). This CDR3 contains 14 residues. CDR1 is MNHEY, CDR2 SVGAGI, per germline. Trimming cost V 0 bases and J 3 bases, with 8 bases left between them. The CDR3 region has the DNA TGTGCCAGCAGTTACTCGCGGGTGGAAGAGACCCAGTACTTC. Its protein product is CASSYSRVEETQYF.

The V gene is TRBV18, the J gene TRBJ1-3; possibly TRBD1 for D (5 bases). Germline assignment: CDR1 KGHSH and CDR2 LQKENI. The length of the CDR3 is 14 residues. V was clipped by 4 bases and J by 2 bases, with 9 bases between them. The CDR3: CASSQGTAGNTIYF. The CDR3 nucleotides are TGTGCCAGCTCACAAGGGACCGCTGGAAACACCATATATTTT.

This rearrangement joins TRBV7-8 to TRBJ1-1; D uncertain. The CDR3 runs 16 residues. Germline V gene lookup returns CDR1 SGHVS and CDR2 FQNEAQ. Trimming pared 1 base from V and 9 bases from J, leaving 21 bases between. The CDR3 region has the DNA TGTGCCAGCAGCTTAGAGAGCCTTTTCCCGGGCCAGCAAGCTTTCTTT. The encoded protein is CASSLESLFPGQQAFF.

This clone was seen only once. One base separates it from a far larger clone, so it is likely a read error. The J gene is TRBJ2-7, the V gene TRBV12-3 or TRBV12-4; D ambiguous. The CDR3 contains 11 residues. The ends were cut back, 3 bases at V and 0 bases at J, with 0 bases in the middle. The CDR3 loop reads CASSFSYEQYF. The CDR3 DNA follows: TGTGCCAGCAGTTTCTCCTACGAGCAGTACTTC.

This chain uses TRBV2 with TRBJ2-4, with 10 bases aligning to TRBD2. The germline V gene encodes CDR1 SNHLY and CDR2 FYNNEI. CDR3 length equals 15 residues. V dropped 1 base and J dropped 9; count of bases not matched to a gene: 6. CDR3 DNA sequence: TGTGCCAGCAGTGAAGAGCTAGCGGGAGTAGGCATTCAGTACTTC. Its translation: CASSEELAGVGIQYF.

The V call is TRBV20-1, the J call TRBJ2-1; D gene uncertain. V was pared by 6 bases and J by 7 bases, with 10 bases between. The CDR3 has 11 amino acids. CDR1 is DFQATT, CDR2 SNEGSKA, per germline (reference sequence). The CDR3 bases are TGCAGTGCCCCTAAGACGAATGAGCAGTTCTTC. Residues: CSAPKTNEQFF.

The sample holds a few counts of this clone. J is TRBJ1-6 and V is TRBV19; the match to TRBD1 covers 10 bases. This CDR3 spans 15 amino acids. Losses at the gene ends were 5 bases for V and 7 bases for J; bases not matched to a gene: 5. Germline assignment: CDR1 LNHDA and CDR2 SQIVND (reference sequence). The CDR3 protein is CASSPDRGRNSPLHF. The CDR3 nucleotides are TGTGCCAGTAGTCCCGACAGGGGGCGAAATTCACCCCTCCACTTT.

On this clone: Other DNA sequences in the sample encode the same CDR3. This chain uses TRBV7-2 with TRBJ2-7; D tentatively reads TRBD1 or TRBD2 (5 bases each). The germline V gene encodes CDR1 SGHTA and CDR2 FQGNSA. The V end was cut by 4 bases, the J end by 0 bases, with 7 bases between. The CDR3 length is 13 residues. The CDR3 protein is CASSSGSSYEQYF. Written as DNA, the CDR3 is TGTGCCAGCAGCTCAGGGAGCTCCTACGAGCAGTACTTC.

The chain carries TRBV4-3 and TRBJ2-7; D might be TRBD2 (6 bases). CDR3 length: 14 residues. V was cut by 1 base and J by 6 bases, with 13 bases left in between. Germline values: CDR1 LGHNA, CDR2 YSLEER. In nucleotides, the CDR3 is TGCGCCAGCAGCCAAGGAGGGGTCGGGAGCGAGCAGTACTTC. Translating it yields CASSQGGVGSEQYF.

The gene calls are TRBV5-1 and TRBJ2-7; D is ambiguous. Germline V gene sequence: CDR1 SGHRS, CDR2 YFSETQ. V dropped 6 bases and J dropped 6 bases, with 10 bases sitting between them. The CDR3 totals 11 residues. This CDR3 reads CASNMESEQYF. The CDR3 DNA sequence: TGCGCCAGCAACATGGAGAGCGAGCAGTACTTC.

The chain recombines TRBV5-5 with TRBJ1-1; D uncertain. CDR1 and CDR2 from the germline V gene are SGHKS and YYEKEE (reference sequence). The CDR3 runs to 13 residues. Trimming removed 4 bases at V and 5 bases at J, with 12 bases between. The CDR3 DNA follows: TGTGCCAGCAGCGCGGCTGCGGGGACTGAAGCTTTCTTT. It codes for CASSAAAGTEAFF.